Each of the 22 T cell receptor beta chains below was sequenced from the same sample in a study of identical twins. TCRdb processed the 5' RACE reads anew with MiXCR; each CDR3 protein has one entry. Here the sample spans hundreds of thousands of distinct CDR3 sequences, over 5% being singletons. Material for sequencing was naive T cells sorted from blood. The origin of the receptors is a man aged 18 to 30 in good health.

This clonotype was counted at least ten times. In DNA, the CDR3 is TGTGCCAGCAGCTTAAGACCCTACACAGATACGCAGTATTTT. This encodes CASSLRPYTDTQYF. The chain couples TRBV7-3 to TRBJ2-3; D ambiguous. The germline V gene has CDR1 SGHTA and CDR2 FQGTGA. Trimming shortened V by 1 base and J by 2 bases, and 7 bases separated the two germline ends. The CDR3 is 14 residues long.

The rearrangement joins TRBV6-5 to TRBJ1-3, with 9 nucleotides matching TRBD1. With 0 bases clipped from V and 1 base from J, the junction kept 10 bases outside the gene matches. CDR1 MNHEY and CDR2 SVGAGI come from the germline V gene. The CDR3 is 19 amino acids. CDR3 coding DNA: TGTGCCAGCAGTTACTCGAGATCCGGGACAGGGATATCTGGAAACACCATATATTTT. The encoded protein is CASSYSRSGTGISGNTIYF.

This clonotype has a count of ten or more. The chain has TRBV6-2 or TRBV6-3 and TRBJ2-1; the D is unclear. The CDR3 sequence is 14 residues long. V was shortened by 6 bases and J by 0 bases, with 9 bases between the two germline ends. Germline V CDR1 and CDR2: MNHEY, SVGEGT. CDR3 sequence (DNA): TGTGCCAGCAGCATATCCGACTCCTACAATGAGCAGTTCTTC. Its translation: CASSISDSYNEQFF.

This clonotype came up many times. This CDR3 is CSARPGGTSGRVGQYF. Here the CDR3 DNA reads TGCAGTGCTAGGCCCGGCGGGACTAGCGGGAGAGTGGGGCAGTACTTC. This chain uses TRBV20-1 with TRBJ2-7; 14 positions match TRBD2. CDR1 and CDR2 (germline): DFQATT, SNEGSKA (reference sequence). CDR3 length equals 16 residues. V was pared by 3 bases and J by 9 bases, with 13 bases of the junction left unmatched.

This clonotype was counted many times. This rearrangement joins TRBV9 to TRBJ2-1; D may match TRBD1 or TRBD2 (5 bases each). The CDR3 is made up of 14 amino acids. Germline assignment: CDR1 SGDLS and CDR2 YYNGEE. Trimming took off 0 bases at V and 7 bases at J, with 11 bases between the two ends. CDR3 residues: CASSVVGEGNEQFF. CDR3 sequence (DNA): TGTGCCAGCAGCGTAGTGGGGGAAGGAAATGAGCAGTTCTTC. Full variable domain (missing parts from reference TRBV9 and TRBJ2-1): DSGVTQTPKHLITATGQRVTLRCSPRSGDLSVYWYQQSLDQGLQFLIQYYNGEERAKGNILERFSAQQFPDLHSELNLSSLELGDSALYFCASSVVGEGNEQFFGPGTRLTVL.

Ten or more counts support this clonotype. CDR3 sequence reads: CASSLQGWDYGYTF. DNA for the CDR3: TGTGCCAGCAGTTTGCAGGGATGGGACTATGGCTACACCTTC. The genes are TRBV28 and TRBJ1-2; D is possibly TRBD1 (5 bases). The germline gives CDR1 MDHEN, CDR2 SYDVKM. Trimming took 3 bases from V and 3 from J, leaving 11 bases between them. This CDR3 is 14 amino acids long.

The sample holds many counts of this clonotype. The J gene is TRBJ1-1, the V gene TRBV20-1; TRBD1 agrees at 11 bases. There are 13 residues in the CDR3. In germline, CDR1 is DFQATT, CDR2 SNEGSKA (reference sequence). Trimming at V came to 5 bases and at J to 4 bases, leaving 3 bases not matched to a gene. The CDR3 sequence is CSAPGQGGTEAFF. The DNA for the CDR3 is TGCAGTGCTCCGGGACAGGGGGGCACTGAAGCTTTCTTT.

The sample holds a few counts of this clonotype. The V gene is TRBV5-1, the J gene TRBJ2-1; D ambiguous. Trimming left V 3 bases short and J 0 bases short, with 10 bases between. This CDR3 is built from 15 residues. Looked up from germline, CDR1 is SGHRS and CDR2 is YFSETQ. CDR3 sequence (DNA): TGCGCCAGCAGCTACGCGGCAAGCTCCTACAATGAGCAGTTCTTC. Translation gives CASSYAASSYNEQFF.

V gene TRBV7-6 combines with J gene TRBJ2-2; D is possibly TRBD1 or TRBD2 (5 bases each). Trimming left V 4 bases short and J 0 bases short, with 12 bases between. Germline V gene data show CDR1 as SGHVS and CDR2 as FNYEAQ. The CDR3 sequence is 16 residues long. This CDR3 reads CASSSGTNPNTGELFF. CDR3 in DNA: TGTGCCAGCAGCTCGGGGACCAACCCGAACACCGGGGAGCTGTTTTTT. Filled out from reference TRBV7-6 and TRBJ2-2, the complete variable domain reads GAGVSQSPRYKVTKRGQDVALRCDPISGHVSLYWYRQALGQGPEFLTYFNYEAQQDKSGLPNDRFSAERPEGSISTLTIQRTEQRDSAMYRCASSSGTNPNTGELFFGEGSRLTVL.

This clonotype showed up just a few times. As DNA, the CDR3 is TGCAGCGTTGGTCCCAGGGGATCTAATACAGATACGCAGTATTTT. Translating it yields CSVGPRGSNTDTQYF. This chain links TRBV29-1 with TRBJ2-3; the D gene is possibly TRBD1 (6 bases). The V end was cut by 4 bases, the J end by 3 bases, with 17 bases between. The CDR3 runs 15 residues. Germline values: CDR1 SQVTM, CDR2 ANQGSEA.

The CDR3 region is CASSFARTGGQQYF. The CDR3 DNA follows: TGTGCCAGCAGCTTCGCGAGGACAGGGGGCCAGCAGTACTTC. V usage is TRBV7-9 and J usage is TRBJ2-7, with 11 bases lining up with TRBD1. CDR1 and CDR2 from the germline V gene are SEHNR and FQNEAQ (reference sequence). V lost 3 bases and J lost 8; bases outside the gene matches: 6. CDR3 length equals 14 residues. The variable domain in full, with the rest retrieved from reference TRBV7-9 and TRBJ2-7, is DTGVSQNPRHKITKRGQNVTFRCDPISEHNRLYWYRQTLGQGPEFLTYFQNEAQLEKSRLLSDRFSAERPKGSFSTLEIQRTEQGDSAMYLCASSFARTGGQQYFGPGTRLTVT.

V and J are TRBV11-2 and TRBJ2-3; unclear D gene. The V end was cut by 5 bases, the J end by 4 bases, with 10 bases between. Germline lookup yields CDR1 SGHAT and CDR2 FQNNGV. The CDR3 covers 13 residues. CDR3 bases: TGTGCCAGCAGCCAAAGCGTACCAGATACGCAGTATTTT. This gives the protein CASSQSVPDTQYF.

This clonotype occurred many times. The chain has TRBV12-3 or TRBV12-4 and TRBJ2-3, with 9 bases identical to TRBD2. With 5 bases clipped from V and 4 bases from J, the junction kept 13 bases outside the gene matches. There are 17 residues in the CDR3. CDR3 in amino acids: CASSPQVDSGSADTQYF. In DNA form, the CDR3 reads TGTGCCAGCAGTCCCCAGGTAGATAGCGGGAGCGCAGATACGCAGTATTTT.

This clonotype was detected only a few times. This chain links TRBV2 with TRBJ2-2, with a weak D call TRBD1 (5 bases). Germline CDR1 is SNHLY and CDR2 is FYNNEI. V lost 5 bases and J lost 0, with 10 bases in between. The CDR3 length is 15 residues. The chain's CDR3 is CASSIDRSNTGELFF. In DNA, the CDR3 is TGTGCCAGCAGTATCGACAGATCGAACACCGGGGAGCTGTTTTTT.

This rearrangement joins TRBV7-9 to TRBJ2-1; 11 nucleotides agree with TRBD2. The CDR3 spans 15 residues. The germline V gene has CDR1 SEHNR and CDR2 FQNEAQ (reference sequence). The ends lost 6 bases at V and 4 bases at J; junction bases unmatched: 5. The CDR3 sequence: CASRQTSGTYNEQFF. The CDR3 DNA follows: TGTGCCAGCAGACAGACTAGCGGGACATACAATGAGCAGTTCTTC.

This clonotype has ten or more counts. DNA for the CDR3: TGTGCCAGCAGCCTCGACAGGGGCCTCTTATCTTCCTACAATGAGCAGTTCTTC. It is translated as CASSLDRGLLSSYNEQFF. The gene calls are TRBV12-3 or TRBV12-4 and TRBJ2-1, with 8 bases aligning to TRBD1. V was clipped by 6 bases and J by 1 base; unmatched bases: 14. There are 18 residues in the CDR3.

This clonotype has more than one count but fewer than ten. DNA of the CDR3: TGTGCTAGTGCCGGCGCCTTAGATACGCAGTATTTT. Protein product: CASAGALDTQYF. The rearrangement uses TRBV12-5 and TRBJ2-3, with D unclear. Looked up from germline, CDR1 is LGHNT and CDR2 is FRNRAP. The germline V and J ends were trimmed by 7 bases and 5 bases, with 10 bases remaining between them. This CDR3 is built from 12 residues.

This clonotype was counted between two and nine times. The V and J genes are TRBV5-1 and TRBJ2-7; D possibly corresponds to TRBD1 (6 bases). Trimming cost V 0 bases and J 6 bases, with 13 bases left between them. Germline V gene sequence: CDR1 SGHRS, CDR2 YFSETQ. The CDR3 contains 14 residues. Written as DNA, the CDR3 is TGCGCCAGCAGCTTGGGTGGGGGCAAAGCCGAGCAGTACGTC. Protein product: CASSLGGGKAEQYV.

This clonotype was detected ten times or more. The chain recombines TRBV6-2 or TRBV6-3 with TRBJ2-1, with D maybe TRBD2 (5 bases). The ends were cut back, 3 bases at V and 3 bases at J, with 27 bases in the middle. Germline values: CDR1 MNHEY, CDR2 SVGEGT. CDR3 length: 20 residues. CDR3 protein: CASSYSPSGFSEKGYNEQFF. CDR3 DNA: TGTGCCAGCAGTTATTCCCCCAGTGGTTTTAGCGAAAAGGGCTACAATGAGCAGTTCTTC.

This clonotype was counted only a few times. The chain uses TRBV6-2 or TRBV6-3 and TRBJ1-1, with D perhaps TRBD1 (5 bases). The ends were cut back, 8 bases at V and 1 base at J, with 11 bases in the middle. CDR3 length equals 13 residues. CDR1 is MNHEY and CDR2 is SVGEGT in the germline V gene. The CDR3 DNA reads TGTGCCAGCGCAAACAGGCGGAACACTGAAGCTTTCTTT. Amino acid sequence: CASANRRNTEAFF.

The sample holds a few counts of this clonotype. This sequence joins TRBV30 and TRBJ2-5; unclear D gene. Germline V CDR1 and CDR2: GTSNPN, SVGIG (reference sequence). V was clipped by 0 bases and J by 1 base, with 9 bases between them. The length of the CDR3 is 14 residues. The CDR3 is CAWSVVGFQETQYF. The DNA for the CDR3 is TGTGCCTGGAGTGTTGTAGGGTTCCAAGAGACCCAGTACTTC.

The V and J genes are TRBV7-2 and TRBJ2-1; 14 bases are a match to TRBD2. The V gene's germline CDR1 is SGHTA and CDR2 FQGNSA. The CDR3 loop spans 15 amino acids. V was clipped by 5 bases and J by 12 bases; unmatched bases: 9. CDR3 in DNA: TGTGCCAGCAGCCGGAAAGGACTAGCGGGAGGCGGGCAGTTCTTC. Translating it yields CASSRKGLAGGGQFF.